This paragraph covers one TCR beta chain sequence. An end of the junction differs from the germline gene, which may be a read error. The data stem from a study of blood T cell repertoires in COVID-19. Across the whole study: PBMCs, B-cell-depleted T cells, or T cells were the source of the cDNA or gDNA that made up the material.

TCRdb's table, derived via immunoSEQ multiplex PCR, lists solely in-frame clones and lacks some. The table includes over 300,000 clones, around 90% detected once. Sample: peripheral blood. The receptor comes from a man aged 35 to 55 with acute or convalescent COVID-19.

For the CDR3, the DNA is TGTGCTAGCAGCTCCCTCGGCGGGGCAACCGGGGAGCTGTTTTTT. This codes for CASSSLGGATGELFF. The V and J genes are TRBV7-7 and TRBJ2-2; the D gene is possibly TRBD2 (6 bases). Germline V CDR1 and CDR2: SSHAT, FNYEAQ (reference sequence). The length of the CDR3 is 15 residues.